This T cell receptor (beta chain) is drawn from a study of T cell responses to AZD1222 COVID-19 vaccine. As to this clone: Its matching antigen is unknown.

Using immunoSEQ multiplex PCR, the repertoire was profiled, and TCRdb retains in-frame clones only, with some absent. In the table there are nearly 90,000 clones, about 90% of which are singletons. The study, taken as a whole, reports: No repertoire was sampled before or during the peak T cell response, only after it. The sample set comprised mostly white British donors with more females, and clonal diversity was possibly underestimated. Following two doses of AZD1222, Spike-specific TCR breadth and depth rose.

Germline CDR1 and CDR2: SGDLS and YYNGEE. Trimming shortened V by 1 base and J by 0 bases, and 24 bases separated the two germline ends. CDR3 length: 20 residues. The sequencing used peripheral blood, collected on day 0 of MenACWY control vaccination. V and J are TRBV9 and TRBJ2-3, with D perhaps TRBD1 (5 bases). The source of this sequence is an adult in good health. Here the CDR3 reads CASSVRSQGMKSASTDTQYF. The CDR3 DNA is TGTGCCAGCAGCGTAAGAAGCCAGGGTATGAAGTCCGCTAGCACAGATACGCAGTATTTT.